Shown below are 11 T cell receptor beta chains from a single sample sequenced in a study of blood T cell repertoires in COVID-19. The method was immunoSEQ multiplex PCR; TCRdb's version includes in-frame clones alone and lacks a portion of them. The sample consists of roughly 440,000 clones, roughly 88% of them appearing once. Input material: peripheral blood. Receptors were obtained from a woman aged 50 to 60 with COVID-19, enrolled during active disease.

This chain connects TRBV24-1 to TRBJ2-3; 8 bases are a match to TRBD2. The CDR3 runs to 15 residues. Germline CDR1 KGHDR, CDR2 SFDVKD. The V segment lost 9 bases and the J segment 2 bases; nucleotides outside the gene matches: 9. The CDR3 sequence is CATGGSGGITDTQYF. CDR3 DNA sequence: TGTGCCACCGGCGGGTCGGGGGGGATCACAGATACGCAGTATTTT.

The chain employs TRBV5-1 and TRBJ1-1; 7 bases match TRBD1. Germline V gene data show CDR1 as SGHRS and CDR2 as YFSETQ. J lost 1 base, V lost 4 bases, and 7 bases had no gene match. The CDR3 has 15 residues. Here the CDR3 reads CASSTTTGENTEAFF. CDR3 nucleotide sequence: TGCGCCAGCAGCACCACTACAGGGGAGAACACTGAAGCTTTCTTT.

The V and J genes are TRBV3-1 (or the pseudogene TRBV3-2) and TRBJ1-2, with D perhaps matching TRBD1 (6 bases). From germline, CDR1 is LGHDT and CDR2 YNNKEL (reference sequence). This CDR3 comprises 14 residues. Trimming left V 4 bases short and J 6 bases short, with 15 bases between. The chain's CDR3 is CASSLTGGADGYTF. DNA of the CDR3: TGTGCCAGCAGCCTAACGGGGGGGGCTGATGGCTACACCTTC.

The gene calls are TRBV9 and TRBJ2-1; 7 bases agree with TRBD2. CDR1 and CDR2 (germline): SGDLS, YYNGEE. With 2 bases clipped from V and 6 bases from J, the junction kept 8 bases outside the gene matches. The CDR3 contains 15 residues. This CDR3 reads CASSVFLAATNEQFF. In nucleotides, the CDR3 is TGTGCCAGCAGCGTTTTCCTAGCGGCGACCAATGAGCAGTTCTTC.

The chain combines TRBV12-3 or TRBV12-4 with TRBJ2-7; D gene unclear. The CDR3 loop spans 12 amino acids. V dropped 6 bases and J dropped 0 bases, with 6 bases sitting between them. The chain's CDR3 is CASSYSSYEQYF. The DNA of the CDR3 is TGTGCCAGCAGCTACAGCTCCTACGAGCAGTACTTC.

In nucleotides, the CDR3 is TGTGCCAGCAGCCAAGTACCAGCGGGGGGACCCTACGAGCAGTACTTC. Translation gives CASSQVPAGGPYEQYF. This chain connects TRBV3-1 (or the pseudogene TRBV3-2) to TRBJ2-7; 9 bases fit TRBD2. With V trimmed by 1 base and J by 2 bases, 6 bases remained unmatched. The CDR3 has 16 residues. Germline lookup yields CDR1 LGHDT and CDR2 YNNKEL (reference sequence).

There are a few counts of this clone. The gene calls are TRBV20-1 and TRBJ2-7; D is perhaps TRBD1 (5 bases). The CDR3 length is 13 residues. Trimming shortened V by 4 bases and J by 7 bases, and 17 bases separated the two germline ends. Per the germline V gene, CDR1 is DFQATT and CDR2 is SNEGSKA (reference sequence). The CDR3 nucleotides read TGCAGTGCTATTGAATCGACTGCAGGGGAGCAGTACTTC. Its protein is CSAIESTAGEQYF.

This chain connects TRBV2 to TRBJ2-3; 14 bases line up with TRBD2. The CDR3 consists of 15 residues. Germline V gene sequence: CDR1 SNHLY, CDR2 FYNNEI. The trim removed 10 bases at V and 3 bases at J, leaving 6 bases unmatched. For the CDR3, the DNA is TGTGCCATTACGACTAGCGGGGGGGTAACAGATACGCAGTATTTT. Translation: CAITTSGGVTDTQYF.

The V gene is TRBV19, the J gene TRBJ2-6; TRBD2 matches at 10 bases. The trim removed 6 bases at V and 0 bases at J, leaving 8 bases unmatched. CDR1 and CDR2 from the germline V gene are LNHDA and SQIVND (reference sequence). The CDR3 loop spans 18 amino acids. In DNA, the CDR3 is TGTGCCAGTAGCCGGAGGACTAGCGGCGTCTCTGGGGCCAACGTCCTGACTTTC. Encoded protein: CASSRRTSGVSGANVLTF.

The CDR3 here is CASSEADYTDTQYF. In DNA, the CDR3 is TGTGCCAGCAGTGAAGCGGACTACACAGATACGCAGTATTTT. This chain connects TRBV5-4 to TRBJ2-3; the D gene is possibly TRBD2 (6 bases). Trimming pared 5 bases from V and 2 bases from J, leaving 12 bases between. CDR1 and CDR2 (germline): SGHNT, YYREEE (reference sequence). The CDR3 is made up of 14 amino acids.

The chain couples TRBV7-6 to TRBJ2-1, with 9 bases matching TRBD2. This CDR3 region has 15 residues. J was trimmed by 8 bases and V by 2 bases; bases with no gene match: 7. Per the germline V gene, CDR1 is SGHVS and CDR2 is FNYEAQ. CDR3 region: CASSLWRGGRDEQFF. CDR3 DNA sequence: TGTGCCAGCAGCTTATGGCGGGGGGGCCGCGATGAGCAGTTCTTC.